Below are 23 T cell receptor beta chains sequenced from a single sample in a study of cytomegalovirus exposure and HLA in healthy donors. It was with 60 Vbeta and 13 Jbeta primers that the PCR ran. TCRdb's table, derived via immunoSEQ multiplex PCR, lists solely in-frame clones and lacks some. The table has about 84,000 clones, around 68% seen once; the top ten hold 14% to 15%. Sequenced sample: PBMCs. These receptors were obtained from a woman aged 40 to 50 in good health and CMV-seropositive.

The chain links TRBV5-6 to TRBJ2-7; D not certain. Germline V gives CDR1 SGHDT, CDR2 YYEEEE. With 5 bases removed from V and 4 bases from J, the gap between germline ends came to 13 bases. The CDR3 extends over 13 amino acids. The CDR3 protein is CASSTLGSYEQYF. CDR3 nucleotides: TGTGCCAGCAGTACTCTCGGGTCGTACGAGCAGTACTTC.

The J gene is TRBJ2-5, the V gene TRBV6-5, with D tentatively TRBD2 (5 bases). The CDR3 loop spans 16 amino acids. Trimming left V 0 bases short and J 5 bases short, with 16 bases between. Germline assignment: CDR1 MNHEY and CDR2 SVGAGI. In nucleotides, the CDR3 is TGTGCCAGCAGTTACTCGCTAGCTTTTTCGGGGGAGACCCAGTACTTC. It encodes CASSYSLAFSGETQYF.

The chain combines TRBV7-7 with TRBJ2-5; 10 nucleotides match TRBD1. V lost 5 bases, J lost 11 bases, and 8 bases stayed unmatched. Germline V gives CDR1 SSHAT, CDR2 FNYEAQ (reference sequence). There are 13 residues in the CDR3. The CDR3 here is CASSPGQGSGQYF. CDR3 coding DNA: TGTGCCAGCAGCCCGGGACAGGGGAGTGGTCAGTACTTC. Full variable domain (missing parts from reference TRBV7-7 and TRBJ2-5): GAGVSQSPRYKVTKRGQDVTLRCDPISSHATLYWYQQALGQGPEFLTYFNYEAQPDKSGLPSDRFSAERPEGSISTLTIQRTEQRDSAMYRCASSPGQGSGQYFGPGTRLLVL.

This clone has more than one count but fewer than ten. The chain has TRBV29-1 and TRBJ1-1, with a weak D call TRBD1 (5 bases). Germline V gene sequence: CDR1 SQVTM, CDR2 ANQGSEA. V lost 5 bases to trimming and J lost 3 bases, with 7 bases between them. This CDR3 has 11 amino acids. As DNA, the CDR3 is TGCAGCGTTAGCAGGGACACTGAAGCTTTCTTT. Protein: CSVSRDTEAFF. The whole variable domain, remainder taken from reference TRBV29-1 and TRBJ1-1, is SAVISQKPSRDICQRGTSLTIQCQVDSQVTMMFWYRQQPGQSLTLIATANQGSEATYESGFVIDKFPISRPNLTFSTLTVSNMSPEDSSIYLCSVSRDTEAFFGQGTRLTVV.

V usage is TRBV25-1 and J usage is TRBJ1-1, with 9 bases identical to TRBD1. The CDR3 has 16 residues. With V trimmed by 6 bases and J by 4 bases, 12 bases remained unmatched. CDR1 MGHDK and CDR2 SYGVNS come from the germline V gene. Here the CDR3 DNA reads TGTGCCAGCAGCGAAAAGGGTCACAGGGGGCCCACTGAAGCTTTCTTT. Translated: CASSEKGHRGPTEAFF.

The chain carries TRBV7-6 and TRBJ2-5, with TRBD2 identical over 9 bases. Germline-derived CDR1 and CDR2 are SGHVS and FNYEAQ. The CDR3 runs to 15 residues. V lost 1 base and J lost 5; bases outside the gene matches: 5. DNA of the CDR3: TGTGCCAGCAGCTTAGTTGCTAGCGGGACTGAGACCCAGTACTTC. This encodes CASSLVASGTETQYF.

This chain uses TRBV9 with TRBJ2-5, with D hard to call. This CDR3 has 16 amino acids. Germline V CDR1 and CDR2: SGDLS, YYNGEE. Trimming stripped 0 bases from V and 1 base from J, with 13 bases between. In nucleotides, the CDR3 is TGTGCCAGCAGCGTAGCTAAAGGCGGAACCCAAGAGACCCAGTACTTC. This sequence encodes CASSVAKGGTQETQYF.

This clone was seen just once. The chain is built from TRBV2 and TRBJ2-5; 8 bases match TRBD1. V shed 4 bases and J 5 bases; nucleotides not matched to a gene: 12. Germline loops: CDR1 SNHLY, CDR2 FYNNEI. CDR3 size: 16 residues. This chain's CDR3 is CASSGRRAGGGETQYF. The DNA of the CDR3 is TGTGCCAGCAGTGGAAGGCGGGCAGGGGGCGGGGAGACCCAGTACTTC.

With respect to this clone: This specimen includes other DNA sequences encoding the same CDR3. The chain recombines TRBV19 with TRBJ2-7, with 10 bases matching TRBD2. Germline loops: CDR1 LNHDA, CDR2 SQIVND (reference sequence). Trimming removed 5 bases from V and 4 bases from J; junction bases left unmatched: 5. The length of the CDR3 is 14 residues. DNA of the CDR3: TGTGCCAGTAGTCGGACTAGCGGAACTTACGAGCAGTACTTC. Its protein is CASSRTSGTYEQYF.

This chain uses TRBV18 with TRBJ2-7, with unresolved D. V lost 3 bases and J lost 4, with 13 bases in between. This CDR3 is built from 14 residues. Germline V gene lookup returns CDR1 KGHSH and CDR2 LQKENI. Here the CDR3 reads CASSPVTKRYEQYF. DNA for the CDR3: TGTGCCAGCTCACCGGTAACTAAGAGGTACGAGCAGTACTTC.

In this sample, this clone turned up a few times. V and J are TRBV15 and TRBJ2-1, with TRBD2 matching over 9 bases. The CDR3 consists of 15 residues. J was trimmed by 4 bases and V by 6 bases; bases with no gene match: 7. Germline V CDR1 and CDR2: LNHNV, YYDKDF (reference sequence). The CDR3 protein is CATSMASGTYNEQFF. CDR3 DNA sequence: TGTGCCACCAGTATGGCTAGCGGGACTTACAATGAGCAGTTCTTC.

V and J are TRBV29-1 and TRBJ2-4, with D unclear. Looked up from germline, CDR1 is SQVTM and CDR2 is ANQGSEA. The ends were cut back, 5 bases at V and 3 bases at J, with 17 bases in the middle. CDR3 size: 15 residues. The CDR3 here is CSVITGAGNKNIQYF. The CDR3 nucleotides read TGCAGCGTTATTACCGGTGCTGGTAACAAAAACATTCAGTACTTC.

The chain is built from TRBV28 and TRBJ2-3; TRBD2 aligns across 8 bases. The CDR3 covers 15 residues. The V gene end was trimmed by 7 bases and the J gene end by 7 bases; junction bases not matched to a gene: 13. Germline lookup yields CDR1 MDHEN and CDR2 SYDVKM. The CDR3 loop is CASNPSGRPFHTQYF. DNA for the CDR3: TGTGCCAGCAACCCGAGCGGGAGACCCTTTCATACGCAGTATTTT.

The chain employs TRBV4-3 and TRBJ1-2; no definite D call. Trimming took 0 bases from V and 3 from J, leaving 14 bases between them. This CDR3 region has 16 residues. From germline, CDR1 is LGHNA and CDR2 YSLEER. The DNA for the CDR3 is TGCGCCAGCAGCCAAGAGGCGGGCGAGGGATACTATGGCTACACCTTC. Its translation: CASSQEAGEGYYGYTF.

The V and J genes are TRBV19 and TRBJ1-5; the match to TRBD1 covers 7 bases. Trimming at V came to 7 bases and at J to 0 bases, leaving 3 bases not matched to a gene. The CDR3 consists of 14 residues. CDR1 is LNHDA and CDR2 is SQIVND in the germline V gene (reference sequence). This CDR3 is CASTQGDSNQPQHF. CDR3 nucleotides: TGTGCCAGTACCCAGGGGGATAGCAATCAGCCCCAGCATTTT.

In its sample, this clone was seen a few times. V and J are TRBV7-2 and TRBJ2-7; the D gene is possibly TRBD2 (6 bases). V was trimmed by 5 bases and J by 2 bases, leaving 16 bases between them. CDR1 is SGHTA and CDR2 is FQGNSA in the germline V gene. CDR3 length: 15 amino acids. CDR3 region: CASSPPASAAYEQYF. CDR3 DNA sequence: TGTGCCAGCAGCCCCCCAGCTAGCGCAGCCTACGAGCAGTACTTC. Complete variable domain (other parts from reference TRBV7-2 and TRBJ2-7): GAGVSQSPSNKVTEKGKDVELRCDPISGHTALYWYRQSLGQGLEFLIYFQGNSAPDKSGLPSDRFSAERTGGSVSTLTIQRTQQEDSAVYLCASSPPASAAYEQYFGPGTRLTVT.

V usage is TRBV7-6 and J usage is TRBJ1-6; D is unresolved. Germline V gives CDR1 SGHVS, CDR2 FNYEAQ. Trimming took 5 bases from V and 5 from J, leaving 16 bases between them. This CDR3 has 16 amino acids. The chain's CDR3 is CASSALLSANNSPLHF. The CDR3 coding sequence is TGTGCCAGCAGCGCCCTCCTTTCAGCGAATAATTCACCCCTCCACTTT.

This clone was seen only a few times. The gene calls are TRBV6-5 and TRBJ1-4, with D possibly being TRBD1 (6 bases). The CDR3 extends over 15 amino acids. V was pared by 6 bases and J by 7 bases, with 18 bases between. Germline assignment: CDR1 MNHEY and CDR2 SVGAGI. The CDR3 here is CASRSSGGGIEKLFF. CDR3 nucleotide sequence: TGTGCCAGCAGGTCGTCGGGGGGCGGAATTGAAAAACTGTTTTTT.

The V and J genes are TRBV4-1 and TRBJ2-3; D is perhaps TRBD2 (6 bases). Germline lookup yields CDR1 MGHRA and CDR2 YSYEKL. The germline V and J ends were trimmed by 1 base and 4 bases, with 9 bases remaining between them. This CDR3 comprises 14 residues. The DNA for the CDR3 is TGCGCCAGCAGCCAAGCCCCGGGAGCAGATACGCAGTATTTT. Its protein is CASSQAPGADTQYF.

This clone was seen just once. Other nucleotide sequences in the sample specify the same CDR3. The chain carries TRBV7-2 and TRBJ2-3; 10 nucleotides align to TRBD2. The length of the CDR3 is 16 residues. The V gene's germline CDR1 is SGHTA and CDR2 FQGNSA. Unmatched junction bases numbered 7, after V lost 6 bases and J lost 1 base. The CDR3 DNA reads as TGTGCCAGCAGTTCTATAGCGGGAGGAGGCACAGATACGCAGTATTTT. Its protein product is CASSSIAGGGTDTQYF.

The chain is built from TRBV18 and TRBJ1-1; 8 nucleotides match TRBD1. CDR3 length: 13 amino acids. V was clipped by 9 bases and J by 3 bases; unmatched bases: 6. Germline assignment: CDR1 KGHSH and CDR2 LQKENI. The CDR3 coding sequence is TGTGCCAGTAAACAGGGGGAGGACACTGAAGCTTTCTTT. It encodes CASKQGEDTEAFF.

This clone was seen only once. The rearrangement uses TRBV7-7 and TRBJ2-7; D is ambiguous. This CDR3 has 14 amino acids. V gave up 5 bases and J gave up 2 bases, with 13 bases separating them. Germline values: CDR1 SSHAT, CDR2 FNYEAQ (reference sequence). For the CDR3, the DNA is TGTGCCAGCAGCCCCTTACAGAACCCCTACGAGCAGTACTTC. It encodes CASSPLQNPYEQYF.

The DNA for the CDR3 is TGCGCCAGCAGCCCCGACGGAGCTAACTATGGCTACACCTTC. This encodes CASSPDGANYGYTF. The rearrangement links TRBV5-1 to TRBJ1-2; D gene uncertain. The CDR3 is made up of 14 amino acids. The germline V gene encodes CDR1 SGHRS and CDR2 YFSETQ. The V gene lost 4 bases and the J gene lost 0 bases, with 10 bases spanning the gap.